The rows below give T cell receptor beta chains drawn from one sample of a study of T cell responses to AZD1222 COVID-19 vaccine. Measured with immunoSEQ multiplex PCR; TCRdb has only the in-frame clones, and not every one. The data hold fewer than 200,000 clones, with around 88% observed a single time. Sequences were derived from peripheral blood, sampled 28 days after the second AZD1222 dose. These receptors were taken from an adult who received the AZD1222 COVID-19 vaccine. Both conserved end residues are part of each CDR3. Fields, in order: clone size, J gene, D gene, V gene, CDR3 DNA, CDR3 protein. A D gene is named only where the DNA matches it firmly. Expanded clones are given a class, and other clones once, few, many or no size at all.

size: NA
J: TRBJ1-1
D: TRBD1
V: TRBV6-6
DNA: TGTGCCAGCAGTTCGGGACAGGGGGCCACTGAAGCTTTCTTT
CDR3: CASSSGQGATEAFF

size: NA
J: TRBJ1-6
D: TRBD1
V: TRBV24-1
DNA: TGTGCCACCAGTGATTCGAGACAGGGGTATTCACCCCTCCACTTT
CDR3: CATSDSRQGYSPLHF

size: NA
J: TRBJ2-7
D: NA
V: TRBV19
DNA: TGTGCCAGTAGTATAAACGAAGGGGACGAGCAGTACTTC
CDR3: CASSINEGDEQYF

size: NA
J: TRBJ1-2
D: NA
V: TRBV7-2
DNA: TGTGCCAGCAGTAAAGCGGCCAACTCTGGCTACACCTTC
CDR3: CASSKAANSGYTF

size: NA
J: TRBJ2-7
D: NA
V: TRBV5-4
DNA: TGTGCCAGCAGCGGGAGCGGGCCGTCCTACGAGCAGTACTTC
CDR3: CASSGSGPSYEQYF

size: NA
J: TRBJ2-3
D: NA
V: TRBV20-1
DNA: TGCAGTGCTAGAGTGCTAAAAGCGCAGTATTTT
CDR3: CSARVLKAQYF

size: NA
J: TRBJ2-2
D: TRBD1
V: TRBV6-5
DNA: TGTGCCAGCAGTTACTTAACAGGGGGGACCGGGGAGCTGTTTTTT
CDR3: CASSYLTGGTGELFF

size: NA
J: TRBJ2-2
D: NA
V: TRBV9
DNA: TGTGCCAGCAGCGTAGAGGCGGGGTGGAACACCGGGGAGCTGTTTTTT
CDR3: CASSVEAGWNTGELFF

size: NA
J: TRBJ2-3
D: NA
V: TRBV5-1
DNA: TGCGCCAGCAGAGACCAGCGGGCGAGCACAGATACGCAGTATTTT
CDR3: CASRDQRASTDTQYF

size: NA
J: TRBJ1-2
D: TRBD1
V: TRBV19
DNA: TGTGCCAGTACCCCGGACAGGGATTCTCTATTAGGCTACACCTTC
CDR3: CASTPDRDSLLGYTF

size: NA
J: TRBJ1-5
D: NA
V: TRBV11-2
DNA: TGTGCCAGCAGCTTAGGAGGCAGGGCGGGGCAGCCCCAGCATTTT
CDR3: CASSLGGRAGQPQHF

size: NA
J: TRBJ2-3
D: TRBD1
V: TRBV6-4
DNA: TGTGCCAGCAGTGAGACAGGGGGTATAGATACGCAGTATTTT
CDR3: CASSETGGIDTQYF

size: NA
J: TRBJ2-2
D: NA
V: TRBV7-9
DNA: TGTGCCACCATAGCAGGGGTGAACACCGGGGAGCTGTTTTTT
CDR3: CATIAGVNTGELFF

size: NA
J: TRBJ1-1
D: TRBD1
V: TRBV6-5
DNA: TGTGCCAGCAGGTCCTCACAGGGGATTAGCGCTGAAGCTTTCTTT
CDR3: CASRSSQGISAEAFF

size: NA
J: TRBJ2-7
D: TRBD1
V: TRBV9
DNA: TGTGCCAGCAGCCCCCGGACAGGGCTGTACGAGCAGTACTTC
CDR3: CASSPRTGLYEQYF

size: once
J: TRBJ1-2
D: TRBD1
V: TRBV4-1
DNA: TGCGCCAGCAGCCAAGCAATAACCGGGACAGGGAGTATTTACACCTTC
CDR3: CASSQAITGTGSIYTF

size: NA
J: TRBJ2-4
D: NA
V: TRBV21-1
DNA: TGTGCCAGCAGCACCGACAGGGGGCAAAAAAACATTCAGTACTTC
CDR3: CASSTDRGQKNIQYF

size: NA
J: TRBJ1-3
D: NA
V: TRBV19
DNA: TGTGCCAGTAGTGTGGTCAGGGGCACTTCTGGAAACACCATATATTTT
CDR3: CASSVVRGTSGNTIYF

size: once
J: TRBJ1-1
D: NA
V: TRBV7-2
DNA: TGTGCCAGCAGCTTAGATCGGGTGGGCACTGAAGCTTTCTTT
CDR3: CASSLDRVGTEAFF

size: NA
J: TRBJ1-2
D: NA
V: TRBV5-1
DNA: TGCGCCAGCAGCTTGTCCTCCGGTAACTATGGCTACACCTTC
CDR3: CASSLSSGNYGYTF

size: NA
J: TRBJ1-5
D: NA
V: TRBV2
DNA: TGTGCCAGCAATACAAGGAATAGCAATCAGCCCCAGCATTTT
CDR3: CASNTRNSNQPQHF

size: NA
J: TRBJ1-2
D: NA
V: TRBV10-3
DNA: TGTGCCACCAAACCAGGGAGGGAGTATGGCTACACCTTC
CDR3: CATKPGREYGYTF

size: NA
J: TRBJ2-7
D: TRBD1
V: TRBV11-1
DNA: TGTGCCAGCAGCTTGGGACAGGGGGCTCACCACGAGCAGTACTTC
CDR3: CASSLGQGAHHEQYF

size: NA
J: TRBJ2-7
D: NA
V: TRBV30
DNA: TGTGCCTGGAGTGTAGGAGCTCCCTACGAGCAGTACTTC
CDR3: CAWSVGAPYEQYF

size: NA
J: TRBJ2-2
D: NA
V: TRBV30
DNA: TGTGCCTGGAGTGTAGCGTCATGGACCGGGGAGCTGTTTTTT
CDR3: CAWSVASWTGELFF

size: few
J: TRBJ1-3
D: NA
V: TRBV11-2
DNA: TGTGCCAGCAGCTCTTCTGGCGGAAACACCATATATTTT
CDR3: CASSSSGGNTIYF

size: few
J: TRBJ2-5
D: NA
V: TRBV10-3
DNA: TGTGCCATCAATGATGGTGCAGGGGCGGTGAAGGAGACCCAGTACTTC
CDR3: CAINDGAGAVKETQYF

size: NA
J: TRBJ1-2
D: NA
V: TRBV19
DNA: TGTGCCAGTAGTAACCGACGAGGTAACTATGGCTACACCTTC
CDR3: CASSNRRGNYGYTF

size: NA
J: TRBJ2-4
D: TRBD1
V: TRBV4-3
DNA: TGCGCCAGCAGCCAAGGGACAGGGACGGTCAAAAACATTCAGTACTTC
CDR3: CASSQGTGTVKNIQYF

size: once
J: TRBJ1-1
D: NA
V: TRBV7-3
DNA: TGTGCCAGCAGCGAAACCGGGTCTGGGGGCTATGAAGCTTTCTTT
CDR3: CASSETGSGGYEAFF

size: NA
J: TRBJ2-2
D: NA
V: TRBV7-9
DNA: TGTGCCAGCAGCTTAGCCCTGAACACCGGGGAGCTGTTTTTT
CDR3: CASSLALNTGELFF

size: NA
J: TRBJ2-5
D: NA
V: TRBV4-2
DNA: TGTGCCAGCAGCCAGCGTCAAGGGGCTGGAGAGACCCAGTACTTC
CDR3: CASSQRQGAGETQYF

size: NA
J: TRBJ2-2
D: TRBD1
V: TRBV6-1
DNA: TGTGCCAGCAGTGCACGACCGGGACAGTTGAACACCGGGGAGCTGTTTTTT
CDR3: CASSARPGQLNTGELFF

size: NA
J: TRBJ2-7
D: TRBD2
V: TRBV5-1
DNA: TGCGCCAGCAGCTGGCTAGCGGAACCTAACGAGCAGTACTTC
CDR3: CASSWLAEPNEQYF

size: NA
J: TRBJ2-7
D: NA
V: TRBV6-6
DNA: TGTGCCAGCTCTACTAGCCAGTCCTACGAGCAGTACTTC
CDR3: CASSTSQSYEQYF

size: NA
J: TRBJ2-7
D: NA
V: TRBV12-3/TRBV12-4
DNA: TGTGCCAGCAGTTTGACGGACAGCTACGAGCAGTACTTC
CDR3: CASSLTDSYEQYF

size: NA
J: TRBJ2-7
D: NA
V: TRBV7-2
DNA: TGTGCCAGCAGCCCGACCCCGGGCCAGGAAGGGGAGCAGTACTTC
CDR3: CASSPTPGQEGEQYF

size: NA
J: TRBJ1-2
D: NA
V: TRBV19
DNA: TGTGCCAGTACCATCCCGGGGTCACGCGGTACGGGAAAGAACTATGGCTACACCTTC
CDR3: CASTIPGSRGTGKNYGYTF

size: few
J: TRBJ1-1
D: NA
V: TRBV15
DNA: TGTGCCACCAGCAGAGATTTGGGGACCCTGAACACTGAAGCTTTCTTT
CDR3: CATSRDLGTLNTEAFF

size: NA
J: TRBJ1-5
D: NA
V: TRBV6-6
DNA: TGTGCCAGCAGGGGGGCAGGGGACAATCAGCCCCAGCATTTT
CDR3: CASRGAGDNQPQHF

size: NA
J: TRBJ1-2
D: TRBD1
V: TRBV5-1
DNA: TGCGCCAGCAGCTTGCGACAGGGCGAGTACTATGGCTACACCTTC
CDR3: CASSLRQGEYYGYTF

size: NA
J: TRBJ2-7
D: NA
V: TRBV6-2/TRBV6-3
DNA: TGTGCCAGCAGTATTTTCCCGGACAGACCATACTACGAGCAGTACTTC
CDR3: CASSIFPDRPYYEQYF

size: NA
J: TRBJ2-2
D: NA
V: TRBV9
DNA: TGTGCCAGCAGCGTAGGGACGGGAAATGACGGGGAGCTGTTTTTT
CDR3: CASSVGTGNDGELFF

size: NA
J: TRBJ2-1
D: TRBD1
V: TRBV27
DNA: TGTGCCAGCAGTCCCCTCGGGTTCGCAGGGGGCAATATCGACAATGAGCAGTTCTTC
CDR3: CASSPLGFAGGNIDNEQFF

size: NA
J: TRBJ1-4
D: NA
V: TRBV7-2
DNA: TGTGCCAGCAGCAGACAGGCAACTAATGAAAAACTGTTTTTT
CDR3: CASSRQATNEKLFF

size: NA
J: TRBJ2-5
D: TRBD1
V: TRBV5-4
DNA: TGTGCCAGCAGCCCCGGACAGGGAGCTTGGGAGACCCAGTACTTC
CDR3: CASSPGQGAWETQYF

size: once
J: TRBJ2-1
D: TRBD2
V: TRBV19
DNA: TGTGCCAGTAGTACAGATAGCGGGATGTACAATGAGCAGTTCTTC
CDR3: CASSTDSGMYNEQFF

size: once
J: TRBJ1-6
D: TRBD1
V: TRBV28
DNA: TGTGCCAGCAGCCGGGGACAGATTAATTCACCCCTCCACTTT
CDR3: CASSRGQINSPLHF